The present T cell receptor beta chain was sequenced within a study of OX40 agonist ivuxolimab in advanced cancers. Profiled with immunoSEQ multiplex PCR; TCRdb holds only in-frame clones, not every one. The table includes around 61,000 clones, more than 75% detected once. The germline V and J ends were trimmed by 8 bases and 1 base, with 15 bases remaining between them. CDR1 and CDR2 from the germline V gene are MNHEY and SMNVEV (reference sequence). The CDR3 runs to 15 residues. The receptor's source is an adult with an advanced solid tumor such as melanoma, head and neck, liver or kidney cancer. Source: CD4+ or CD8+ T cells sorted from blood, taken in a trial of the OX40 agonist ivuxolimab. V is TRBV27 and J is TRBJ2-1; D ambiguous. The CDR3 is CASRPNLDSYNEQFF. The CDR3 nucleotides read TGTGCCAGCCGTCCTAATTTGGATTCCTACAATGAGCAGTTCTTC.